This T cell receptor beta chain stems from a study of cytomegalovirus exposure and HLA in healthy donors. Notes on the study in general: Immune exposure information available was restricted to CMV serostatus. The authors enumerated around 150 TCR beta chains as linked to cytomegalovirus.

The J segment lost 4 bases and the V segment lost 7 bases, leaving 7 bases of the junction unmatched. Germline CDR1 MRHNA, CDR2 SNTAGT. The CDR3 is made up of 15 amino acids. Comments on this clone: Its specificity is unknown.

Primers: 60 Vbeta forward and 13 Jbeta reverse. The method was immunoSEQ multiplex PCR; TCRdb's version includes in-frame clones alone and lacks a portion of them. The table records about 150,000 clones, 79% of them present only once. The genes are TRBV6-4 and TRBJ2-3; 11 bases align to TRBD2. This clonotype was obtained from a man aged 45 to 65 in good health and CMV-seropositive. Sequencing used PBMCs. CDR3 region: CASKLAGDAADTQYF. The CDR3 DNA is TGTGCCAGCAAACTAGCGGGAGATGCGGCAGATACGCAGTATTTT.